Shown below are 11 T cell receptor beta chains from a single sample sequenced in a study of cytomegalovirus exposure and HLA in healthy donors. This table comes from immunoSEQ multiplex PCR, and its TCRdb copy is limited to in-frame clones, with some not included. The table shows 70,000 or so clones, with about 95% occurring only once. Sequencing was performed on PBMCs. The receptors derive from a young woman in good health and CMV-seropositive.

This clone was recorded only once. The chain recombines TRBV9 with TRBJ2-7; the D is unclear. The CDR3 totals 15 residues. V was clipped by 0 bases and J by 2 bases, with 12 bases between them. CDR1 SGDLS and CDR2 YYNGEE come from the germline V gene. The CDR3 is CASSVELGRAYEQYF. The CDR3 DNA follows: TGTGCCAGCAGCGTAGAGCTAGGAAGAGCCTACGAGCAGTACTTC.

The genes are TRBV25-1 and TRBJ1-1; D unresolved. This CDR3 comprises 13 residues. The V end lost 3 bases, the J end lost 6 bases, and 11 bases lay between the germline ends. Germline lookup yields CDR1 MGHDK and CDR2 SYGVNS. CDR3 residues: CASSDPGQAEAFF. The CDR3 DNA follows: TGTGCCAGCAGTGATCCCGGTCAGGCTGAAGCTTTCTTT.

The V call is TRBV6-5, the J call TRBJ2-7, with TRBD2 as a possible D gene (6 bases). The V and J ends lost 2 bases and 3 bases respectively, with 14 bases between them. CDR3 length: 15 residues. Germline CDR1 and CDR2: MNHEY and SVGAGI. CDR3 loop: CASSYGRGGDYEQYF. CDR3 in DNA: TGTGCCAGCAGTTACGGTCGTGGCGGGGACTACGAGCAGTACTTC.

The chain couples TRBV4-3 to TRBJ2-2; D is uncertain. In germline, CDR1 is LGHNA, CDR2 YSLEER. V dropped 1 base and J dropped 0 bases, with 9 bases sitting between them. There are 16 residues in the CDR3. DNA of the CDR3: TGCGCCAGCAGCCAAGTTTCCCGGGCGAACACCGGGGAGCTGTTTTTT. This codes for CASSQVSRANTGELFF.

This chain uses TRBV7-9 with TRBJ2-2, with 9 nucleotides matching TRBD2. Germline V gene lookup returns CDR1 SEHNR and CDR2 FQNEAQ (reference sequence). There are 15 residues in the CDR3. The V and J ends lost 5 bases and 6 bases, in that order; junction bases with no gene match: 7. The CDR3 region is CASSPVAGEAGELFF. Written as DNA, the CDR3 is TGTGCCAGCAGCCCAGTAGCGGGAGAGGCCGGGGAGCTGTTTTTT.

The rearrangement uses TRBV27 and TRBJ1-2; 12 bases agree with TRBD1. The junction had 4 bases not matched to a gene; V was cut back by 0 bases and J by 8 bases. Germline V gene data show CDR1 as MNHEY and CDR2 as SMNVEV (reference sequence). The CDR3 is made up of 15 amino acids. Here the CDR3 reads CASSLSGQGAVGYTF. The CDR3 DNA follows: TGTGCCAGCAGTTTATCGGGACAGGGGGCCGTAGGCTACACCTTC.

The chain carries TRBV7-8 and TRBJ1-3; TRBD1 is a possible D gene (6 bases). The germline V gene encodes CDR1 SGHVS and CDR2 FQNEAQ. V shed 3 bases and J shed 0 bases, with 15 bases lying between them. The CDR3 covers 17 residues. The CDR3 DNA is TGTGCCAGCAGCTTCGAAAGGGGGACCCGCTCTGGAAACACCATATATTTT. The encoded protein is CASSFERGTRSGNTIYF.

This rearrangement joins TRBV11-2 to TRBJ2-2; 11 bases agree with TRBD2. Trimming at V came to 2 bases and at J to 4 bases, leaving 3 bases not matched to a gene. This CDR3 has 16 amino acids. Germline V lookup: CDR1 SGHAT, CDR2 FQNNGV. The CDR3, as DNA: TGTGCCAGCAGCTTATTAGCGGGAGGGGGCACCGGGGAGCTGTTTTTT. Amino acid sequence: CASSLLAGGGTGELFF. The whole variable domain, remainder taken from reference TRBV11-2 and TRBJ2-2, is EAGVAQSPRYKIIEKRQSVAFWCNPISGHATLYWYQQILGQGPKLLIQFQNNGVVDDSQLPKDRFSAERLKGVDSTLKIQPAKLEDSAVYLCASSLLAGGGTGELFFGEGSRLTVL.

This clone was observed a few times. V gene TRBV9 combines with J gene TRBJ2-7, with 8 nucleotides matching TRBD2. CDR3 length equals 14 residues. Germline lookup yields CDR1 SGDLS and CDR2 YYNGEE. V was clipped by 3 bases and J by 5 bases; unmatched bases: 7. CDR3 sequence reads: CASSAGGDGDEQYF. DNA of the CDR3: TGTGCCAGCAGCGCCGGGGGGGACGGCGACGAGCAGTACTTC.

DNA of the CDR3: TGTGCCAGCAGCTCCACAGGGGTGAACACTGAAGCTTTCTTT. It translates to CASSSTGVNTEAFF. The J gene is TRBJ1-1, the V gene TRBV13; 7 bases agree with TRBD1. The V segment lost 4 bases and the J segment 0 bases; nucleotides outside the gene matches: 2. This CDR3 region has 14 residues. Germline CDR1 is PRHDT and CDR2 is FYEKMQ (reference sequence).

V gene TRBV27 combines with J gene TRBJ2-5; D is possibly TRBD2 (6 bases). The CDR3 is 16 residues long. The V gene's germline CDR1 is MNHEY and CDR2 SMNVEV (reference sequence). V lost 4 bases and J 1 base, leaving 16 bases between the germline ends. The CDR3 DNA follows: TGTGCCAGCAGTTCGGAGTGGCGGGGAATCCAAGAGACCCAGTACTTC. Its translation is CASSSEWRGIQETQYF.